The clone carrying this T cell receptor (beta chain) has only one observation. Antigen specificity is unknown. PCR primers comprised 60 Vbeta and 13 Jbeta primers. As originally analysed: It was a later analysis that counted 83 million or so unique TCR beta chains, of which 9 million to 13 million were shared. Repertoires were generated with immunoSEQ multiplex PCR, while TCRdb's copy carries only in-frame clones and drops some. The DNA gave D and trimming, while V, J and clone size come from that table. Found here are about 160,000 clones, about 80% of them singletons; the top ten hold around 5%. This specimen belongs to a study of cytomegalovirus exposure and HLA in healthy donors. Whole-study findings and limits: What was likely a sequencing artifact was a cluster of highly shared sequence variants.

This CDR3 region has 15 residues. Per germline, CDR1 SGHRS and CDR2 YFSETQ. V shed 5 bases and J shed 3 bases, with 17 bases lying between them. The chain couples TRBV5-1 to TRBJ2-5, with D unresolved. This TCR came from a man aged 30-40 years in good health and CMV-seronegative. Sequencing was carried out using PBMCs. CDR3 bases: TGCGCCAGCAGGAACTTGGCAGGCGACGAAGAGACCCAGTACTTC. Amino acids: CASRNLAGDEETQYF.